A selection of T cell receptor beta chains follows, all from one sample in a study of T cells in localized non-small cell lung cancer. Measured with immunoSEQ multiplex PCR; TCRdb has only the in-frame clones, and not every one. Of roughly 15,000 clones in the sample, 90% are singletons; the top ten hold 1.2%. Here the sequenced sample was peripheral blood mononuclear cells, taken before any cancer treatment. These receptors came from a woman between 35 and 70 years old with stage III lung adenocarcinoma. CDR3s include the opening cysteine and the closing phenylalanine or tryptophan. The order of the fields is clone size, D gene, J gene, V gene, CDR3 DNA, CDR3 protein. The D gene is left open where the match is weak. The size entry is marked missing in some rows and otherwise reads once, few, many or a size class.

clone_size: once
d_call: .
j_call: TRBJ2-6
v_call: TRBV14
cdr3_nt: TGTGCCAGCAGCCAAAATTTTATGAGCTCTGGGGCCAACGTCCTGACTTTC
cdr3_aa: CASSQNFMSSGANVLTF

clone_size: .
d_call: .
j_call: TRBJ2-7
v_call: TRBV30
cdr3_nt: TGTGCCTGGAGTAGGCAGGGAGGATACGAGCAGTACTTC
cdr3_aa: CAWSRQGGYEQYF

clone_size: .
d_call: .
j_call: TRBJ1-5
v_call: TRBV4-2
cdr3_nt: TGTGCCAGCAGCCAACCGGGCAATCAGCCCCAGCATTTT
cdr3_aa: CASSQPGNQPQHF

clone_size: once
d_call: .
j_call: TRBJ2-1
v_call: TRBV29-1
cdr3_nt: TGCAGCGTTGCGGATTCCTACAATGAGCAGTTCTTC
cdr3_aa: CSVADSYNEQFF

clone_size: .
d_call: TRBD1
j_call: TRBJ1-1
v_call: TRBV6-5
cdr3_nt: TGTGCCAGCAGTTACGGACAGGGTGGTGAAGCTTTCTTT
cdr3_aa: CASSYGQGGEAFF

clone_size: .
d_call: .
j_call: TRBJ1-5
v_call: TRBV4-1
cdr3_nt: TGCGCCAGCAGCCAGGGACTCCGGGAGCCCCAGCATTTT
cdr3_aa: CASSQGLREPQHF

clone_size: .
d_call: .
j_call: TRBJ2-4
v_call: TRBV28
cdr3_nt: TGTGCCAGCAGAGGTGACCCCTCCAAAAACATTCAGTACTTC
cdr3_aa: CASRGDPSKNIQYF

clone_size: .
d_call: .
j_call: TRBJ2-7
v_call: TRBV5-1
cdr3_nt: TGCGCCAGCAGCTTGGAATCCCTCGGCAGGGGCTACGAGCAGTACTTC
cdr3_aa: CASSLESLGRGYEQYF

clone_size: .
d_call: TRBD1
j_call: TRBJ1-3
v_call: TRBV18
cdr3_nt: TGTGCCAGCTCACCCGGGACAGGGGTCGGAAACACCATATATTTT
cdr3_aa: CASSPGTGVGNTIYF

clone_size: .
d_call: TRBD2
j_call: TRBJ2-1
v_call: TRBV10-1
cdr3_nt: TGCGCCAGCAGTGAAGACGGCGGGAGTTACAATGAGCAGTTCTTC
cdr3_aa: CASSEDGGSYNEQFF

clone_size: .
d_call: .
j_call: TRBJ2-2
v_call: TRBV5-4
cdr3_nt: TGTGCCAGCAGCCTCGAACCGCTCGGGGAGCTGTTTTTT
cdr3_aa: CASSLEPLGELFF

clone_size: .
d_call: .
j_call: TRBJ1-2
v_call: TRBV6-1
cdr3_nt: TGTGCCAGCAGTGCTTCTGAGGGGGGTTCCTATGGCTACACCTTC
cdr3_aa: CASSASEGGSYGYTF

clone_size: .
d_call: TRBD1
j_call: TRBJ1-5
v_call: TRBV30
cdr3_nt: TGTGCCTGGAGTCAGACAGGGTCGATAGGTCAGCCCCAGCATTTT
cdr3_aa: CAWSQTGSIGQPQHF

clone_size: .
d_call: .
j_call: TRBJ2-5
v_call: TRBV9
cdr3_nt: TGTGCCAGCGCCGCAGGGTTGGGGGAGACCCAGTACTTC
cdr3_aa: CASAAGLGETQYF

clone_size: once
d_call: TRBD2
j_call: TRBJ2-3
v_call: TRBV7-9
cdr3_nt: TGTGCCAGCAGTCTCCGGACTAGCGGGAGGGGCACAGATACGCAGTATTTT
cdr3_aa: CASSLRTSGRGTDTQYF

clone_size: .
d_call: TRBD1
j_call: TRBJ2-5
v_call: TRBV30
cdr3_nt: TGTGCCTGGACCCGGGACAGAGAGACCCAGTACTTC
cdr3_aa: CAWTRDRETQYF

clone_size: .
d_call: .
j_call: TRBJ1-4
v_call: TRBV7-8
cdr3_nt: TGTGCCAGCAGCTTCATCTTAGCCGGGACAACGCTTCGAGTGGCAACTAATGAAAAACTGTTTTTT
cdr3_aa: CASSFILAGTTLRVATNEKLFF

clone_size: .
d_call: .
j_call: TRBJ1-1
v_call: TRBV11-3
cdr3_nt: TGTGCCAGCAGCACAATCATAGGGAACACTGAAGCTTTCTTT
cdr3_aa: CASSTIIGNTEAFF

clone_size: .
d_call: .
j_call: TRBJ2-1
v_call: TRBV20-1
cdr3_nt: TGCAGTGCTGAGGACTACAATGAGCAGTTCTTC
cdr3_aa: CSAEDYNEQFF

clone_size: .
d_call: .
j_call: TRBJ2-1
v_call: TRBV4-1
cdr3_nt: TGCGCCAGCAGCCAAGTCCGGGACATCAATGAGCAGTTCTTC
cdr3_aa: CASSQVRDINEQFF

clone_size: .
d_call: TRBD2
j_call: TRBJ2-7
v_call: TRBV14
cdr3_nt: TGTGCCAGCAGCCAAGGGCTCGGGGGGACCTACGAGCAGTACTTC
cdr3_aa: CASSQGLGGTYEQYF

clone_size: .
d_call: .
j_call: TRBJ2-2
v_call: TRBV18
cdr3_nt: TGTGCCGCTAGCTTTGGACCCACCGGGGAGCTGTTTTTT
cdr3_aa: CAASFGPTGELFF

clone_size: once
d_call: .
j_call: TRBJ1-1
v_call: TRBV6-5
cdr3_nt: TGTGCCAGCAGTTACCGAGGGGGGGAAGCTTTCTTT
cdr3_aa: CASSYRGGEAFF

clone_size: .
d_call: .
j_call: TRBJ2-3
v_call: TRBV2
cdr3_nt: TGTGCCAGCATTAGTAGGGTTAGGACAGATACGCAGTATTTT
cdr3_aa: CASISRVRTDTQYF

clone_size: .
d_call: .
j_call: TRBJ2-3
v_call: TRBV7-3
cdr3_nt: TGTGCCAGCAGCTTAGAGCCACACACAGATACGCAGTATTTT
cdr3_aa: CASSLEPHTDTQYF

clone_size: .
d_call: .
j_call: TRBJ1-2
v_call: TRBV6-1
cdr3_nt: TGTGCCAGCAACGCCCCAAGGGATGGCTACACCTTC
cdr3_aa: CASNAPRDGYTF

clone_size: .
d_call: .
j_call: TRBJ1-5
v_call: TRBV4-1
cdr3_nt: TGCGCCAGCAGCCAAATTCTTGTTGACCAGCCCCAGCATTTT
cdr3_aa: CASSQILVDQPQHF

clone_size: .
d_call: .
j_call: TRBJ2-1
v_call: TRBV5-1
cdr3_nt: TGCGCCAGCAGCTTGACAGGGGAGCAGTTCTTC
cdr3_aa: CASSLTGEQFF

clone_size: .
d_call: TRBD1
j_call: TRBJ1-1
v_call: TRBV14
cdr3_nt: TGTGCCAGCAGCCAAACAGGGGGCGTCACTGAAGCTTTCTTT
cdr3_aa: CASSQTGGVTEAFF

clone_size: .
d_call: .
j_call: TRBJ1-3
v_call: TRBV6-1
cdr3_nt: TGTGCCAGCACCCCGAGAGGCGGATTTGGAAACACCATATATTTT
cdr3_aa: CASTPRGGFGNTIYF

clone_size: .
d_call: .
j_call: TRBJ1-1
v_call: TRBV7-2
cdr3_nt: TGTGCCAGCAGCTTAGACAGGGCTTCGGGGGAAGCTTTCTTT
cdr3_aa: CASSLDRASGEAFF

clone_size: .
d_call: TRBD1
j_call: TRBJ1-6
v_call: TRBV7-3
cdr3_nt: TGTGCCAGCAGCTTAACCTCGGCAGGGGGTAATTCACCCCTCCACTTT
cdr3_aa: CASSLTSAGGNSPLHF

clone_size: .
d_call: .
j_call: TRBJ1-1
v_call: TRBV20-1
cdr3_nt: TGCAGTGCTAGGGGTTATTTTGAAGCTTTCTTT
cdr3_aa: CSARGYFEAFF

clone_size: .
d_call: TRBD2
j_call: TRBJ2-3
v_call: TRBV9
cdr3_nt: TGTGCCAGCAGCCCCCGCAGCGGGGGGGCCCCTAGCACAGATACGCAGTATTTT
cdr3_aa: CASSPRSGGAPSTDTQYF

clone_size: .
d_call: .
j_call: TRBJ1-5
v_call: TRBV28
cdr3_nt: TGTGCCAGCAGTCGACTTATCGGGGGGAATCAGCCCCAGCATTTT
cdr3_aa: CASSRLIGGNQPQHF

clone_size: .
d_call: .
j_call: TRBJ1-1
v_call: TRBV11-2
cdr3_nt: TGTGCCAGCAGCCTTTCGGACAGTGAAGCTTTCTTT
cdr3_aa: CASSLSDSEAFF

clone_size: .
d_call: .
j_call: TRBJ1-1
v_call: TRBV18
cdr3_nt: TGTGCCAGCTTCAGCAGGGGTGCTACTGAAGCTTTCTTT
cdr3_aa: CASFSRGATEAFF

clone_size: .
d_call: TRBD2
j_call: TRBJ2-4
v_call: TRBV7-2
cdr3_nt: TGTGCCAGCAGCTTACTGGGCGGGGGGACCTCAGCCAAAAACATTCAGTACTTC
cdr3_aa: CASSLLGGGTSAKNIQYF

clone_size: .
d_call: .
j_call: TRBJ2-7
v_call: TRBV6-1
cdr3_nt: TGTGCCAGCAGCGAATGGGTTAGCTCCTACGAGCAGTACTTC
cdr3_aa: CASSEWVSSYEQYF

clone_size: .
d_call: TRBD1
j_call: TRBJ1-3
v_call: TRBV5-6
cdr3_nt: TGTGCCAGCAGCCCGGACAGGGGTGGAAACACCATATATTTT
cdr3_aa: CASSPDRGGNTIYF

clone_size: .
d_call: TRBD1
j_call: TRBJ1-5
v_call: TRBV18
cdr3_nt: TGTGCCAGCTCACTAACAGGGGGCGATCAGCCCCAGCATTTT
cdr3_aa: CASSLTGGDQPQHF

clone_size: .
d_call: .
j_call: TRBJ1-5
v_call: TRBV2
cdr3_nt: TGTGCCAGCAGTGCGGGAGGGTGGCATCAGCCCCAGCATTTT
cdr3_aa: CASSAGGWHQPQHF

clone_size: .
d_call: TRBD1
j_call: TRBJ2-1
v_call: TRBV6-6
cdr3_nt: TGTGCCAGCAGTCCTGGACCAGGGGGCTACAATGAGCAGTTCTTC
cdr3_aa: CASSPGPGGYNEQFF

clone_size: .
d_call: TRBD2
j_call: TRBJ2-3
v_call: TRBV5-6
cdr3_nt: TGTGCCAGCAGCTTGACTAGCGTGGGGACAGATACGCAGTATTTT
cdr3_aa: CASSLTSVGTDTQYF